One sample yielded the 13 T cell receptor beta chains listed below, sequenced in a study of spatial heterogeneity in lung cancer. Time point noted: sample taken at primary tumor resection. MiXCR, run by TCRdb on the 5' RACE reads, gives a single entry per CDR3 protein. The sample has about 80,000 distinct CDR3 sequences; 7.5% to 9.5% are singletons. Sequencing was performed on PBMCs, taken at surgery. These receptors were collected from a male donor with early-stage non-small cell lung cancer.

This clonotype was seen at least ten times. V gene TRBV7-7 combines with J gene TRBJ2-5; a weak D match, TRBD2 (6 bases). The length of the CDR3 is 13 residues. CDR1 and CDR2 from the germline V gene are SSHAT and FNYEAQ (reference sequence). CDR3: CASSGGIQETQYF. Here the CDR3 DNA reads TGTGCTAGCTCTGGGGGGATCCAAGAGACCCAGTACTTC.

V gene TRBV29-1 combines with J gene TRBJ2-1, with D unresolved. CDR1 is SQVTM and CDR2 is ANQGSEA in the germline V gene. The CDR3 consists of 14 residues. V lost 4 bases and J 7 bases, leaving 17 bases between the germline ends. For the CDR3, the DNA is TGCAGCGTTGTTACTGGGCCCCGACCTAATGAGCAGTTCTTC. Translated: CSVVTGPRPNEQFF.

This chain connects TRBV6-1 to TRBJ1-1; D possibly corresponds to TRBD1 (5 bases). Germline assignment: CDR1 MNHNS and CDR2 SASEGT. V was pared by 1 base and J by 10 bases, with 19 bases between. The CDR3 consists of 15 residues. The CDR3 sequence: CASSEGPRDDRGAFF. CDR3 DNA sequence: TGTGCCAGCAGTGAAGGCCCGAGGGACGATAGGGGAGCTTTCTTT.

This clonotype was found many times. This chain links TRBV20-1 with TRBJ1-2, with TRBD1 as a possible D gene (6 bases). The germline V and J ends were trimmed by 1 base and 3 bases, with 15 bases remaining between them. CDR1 DFQATT and CDR2 SNEGSKA come from the germline V gene (reference sequence). The CDR3 has 15 amino acids. For the CDR3, the DNA is TGCAGTGCTAGAGTTCTCACAGGGAGGGACTATGGCTACACCTTC. Protein sequence: CSARVLTGRDYGYTF.

V usage is TRBV12-3 or TRBV12-4 and J usage is TRBJ2-5, with D perhaps matching TRBD1 or TRBD2 (5 bases each). V was trimmed by 3 bases and J by 4 bases, leaving 18 bases between them. The CDR3 covers 16 residues. The CDR3 DNA reads as TGTGCCAGCAGTTTTTATCCCAGGGCAGGAGGAGAGACCCAGTACTTC. It specifies CASSFYPRAGGETQYF.

V usage is TRBV7-2 and J usage is TRBJ1-1; 8 bases map to TRBD1. The ends lost 6 bases at V and 2 bases at J; junction bases unmatched: 8. The germline gives CDR1 SGHTA, CDR2 FQGNSA. CDR3 length: 15 amino acids. DNA for the CDR3: TGTGCCAGCAGTGGGAGGACAGGGCGTAACACTGAAGCTTTCTTT. Translating it yields CASSGRTGRNTEAFF.

The rearrangement links TRBV7-2 to TRBJ2-3; D may be TRBD1 (5 bases). The V gene lost 5 bases and the J gene lost 2 bases, with 17 bases spanning the gap. CDR1 and CDR2 (germline): SGHTA, FQGNSA. This CDR3 is built from 16 residues. The CDR3 sequence is CASSLGLDSLTDTQYF. The CDR3 DNA follows: TGTGCCAGCAGCCTTGGCCTAGACAGCCTCACAGATACGCAGTATTTT. The variable domain in full, with the rest retrieved from reference TRBV7-2 and TRBJ2-3, is GAGVSQSPSNKVTEKGKDVELRCDPISGHTALYWYRQSLGQGLEFLIYFQGNSAPDKSGLPSDRFSAERTGGSVSTLTIQRTQQEDSAVYLCASSLGLDSLTDTQYFGPGTRLTVL.

As DNA, the CDR3 is TGTGCCAGCTTTACCGGGACTAGCGCTTACAATGAGCAGTTCTTC. Residues: CASFTGTSAYNEQFF. The rearrangement links TRBV2 to TRBJ2-1, with 10 bases that match TRBD2. This CDR3 is built from 15 residues. The germline V gene encodes CDR1 SNHLY and CDR2 FYNNEI. Trimming cost V 8 bases and J 4 bases; bases outside gene matches: 8.

The chain has TRBV5-4 and TRBJ1-4; TRBD1 matches 8 bases. V shed 3 bases and J 8 bases; nucleotides not matched to a gene: 9. CDR1 is SGHNT, CDR2 YYREEE, per germline (reference sequence). The CDR3 is made up of 15 amino acids. CDR3 DNA sequence: TGTGCCAGCAGCTCCTACAGGGGGACGGGCGAAAAACTGTTTTTT. Residues: CASSSYRGTGEKLFF.

The V and J genes are TRBV3-1 and TRBJ2-3; D is undetermined. V gave up 1 base and J gave up 3 bases, with 5 bases separating them. CDR1 and CDR2 (germline): LGHDT, YNNKEL (reference sequence). CDR3 length: 13 amino acids. The CDR3 nucleotides read TGTGCCAGCAGCCAAGGACGGACAGATACGCAGTATTTT. It codes for CASSQGRTDTQYF.

The chain couples TRBV6-5 to TRBJ2-3; 10 nucleotides align to TRBD2. Trimming at V came to 2 bases and at J to 3 bases, leaving 5 bases not matched to a gene. The CDR3 spans 16 residues. Germline CDR1 is MNHEY and CDR2 is SVGAGI. CDR3 coding DNA: TGTGCCAGCAGTTACGGTTCTAGCGGGAGAACAGATACGCAGTATTTT. Translated: CASSYGSSGRTDTQYF.

At least ten counts were recorded for this clonotype. The rearrangement uses TRBV7-8 and TRBJ1-3; D is unclear. Trimming stripped 5 bases from V and 4 bases from J, with 12 bases between. Germline CDR1 is SGHVS and CDR2 is FQNEAQ. This CDR3 is 14 amino acids long. The CDR3: CASSQAGSGNTIYF. CDR3 sequence (DNA): TGTGCCAGCAGCCAGGCGGGCAGCGGAAACACCATATATTTT.

This clonotype was counted at least ten times. This chain links TRBV24-1 with TRBJ2-2; perhaps TRBD1 as D (6 bases). V gave up 5 bases and J gave up 5 bases, with 11 bases separating them. The CDR3 is made up of 14 amino acids. Germline CDR1 KGHDR, CDR2 SFDVKD. This CDR3 is CATSADSPTGELFF. CDR3 coding DNA: TGTGCCACCAGTGCGGACAGCCCGACCGGGGAGCTGTTTTTT.